Sequencing of this T cell receptor beta chain was carried out in a study of T-cell reconstitution after alpha-beta-depleted transplantation in children. This CDR3 is 12 amino acids long. Germline CDR1 reads DFQATT; CDR2 reads SNEGSKA (reference sequence). V was clipped by 3 bases and J by 2 bases; unmatched bases: 0. Preparing the TCRbeta library involved the use of unique molecular identifiers. TCRdb re-called the PCR reads with MiXCR, one entry per CDR3 protein. The data show 350,000 to 400,000 distinct CDR3 sequences, roughly 22% seen once. This clonotype was seen ten or more times. This sequence originates from a human donor who donated a stem cell graft to a child with acute myeloid leukemia. The chain recombines TRBV20-1 with TRBJ2-5, with 7 bases aligning to TRBD2. The sequencing here drew on PBMCs from the stem cell graft donor, taken from the stem cell graft. The CDR3 here is CSARRGQETQYF. In DNA, the CDR3 is TGCAGTGCTAGGCGGGGGCAAGAGACCCAGTACTTC.